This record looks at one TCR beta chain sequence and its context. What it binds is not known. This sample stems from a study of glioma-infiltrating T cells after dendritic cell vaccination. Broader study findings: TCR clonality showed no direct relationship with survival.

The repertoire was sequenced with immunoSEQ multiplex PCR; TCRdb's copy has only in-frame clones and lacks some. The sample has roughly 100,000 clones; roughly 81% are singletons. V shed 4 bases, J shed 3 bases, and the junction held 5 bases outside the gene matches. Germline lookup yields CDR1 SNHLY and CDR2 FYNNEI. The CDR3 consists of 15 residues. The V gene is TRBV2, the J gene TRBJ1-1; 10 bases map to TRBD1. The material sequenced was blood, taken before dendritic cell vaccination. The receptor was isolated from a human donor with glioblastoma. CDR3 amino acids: CASSAPGTGDTEAFF. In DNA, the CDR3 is TGTGCCAGCAGTGCACCCGGGACAGGGGACACTGAAGCTTTCTTT. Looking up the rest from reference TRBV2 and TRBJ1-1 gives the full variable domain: EPEVTQTPSHQVTQMGQEVILRCVPISNHLYFYWYRQILGQKVEFLVSFYNNEISEKSEIFDDQFSVERPDGSNFTLKIRSTKLEDSAMYFCASSAPGTGDTEAFFGQGTRLTVV.